One and the same sample provided the 14 T cell receptor beta chains below, sequenced in a study of T cell repertoires in cytomegalovirus infection. One entry per CDR3 protein results from TCRdb running MiXCR on the reads. The table has 500,000 or so distinct CDR3 sequences, approximately 17% seen once; the top ten hold roughly a quarter. Sample: CD8+ T cells from PBMCs. These TCRs come from a human donor in good health (CMV status not recorded). Some clones in this sample may be carry-over from other donors' samples.

This clonotype was detected a few times. This sequence joins TRBV18 and TRBJ2-7; D is perhaps TRBD1 or TRBD2 (5 bases each). The CDR3 length is 12 residues. The germline CDR1 and CDR2 sequences are KGHSH and LQKENI. V lost 2 bases to trimming and J lost 7 bases, with 9 bases between them. This CDR3 reads CASSPGGEEQYF. The CDR3 DNA reads as TGTGCCAGCTCACCAGGGGGTGAAGAGCAGTACTTC.

In the case of this clonotype: Since the CDR3 does not end with the conserved phenylalanine or tryptophan, this likely comes from a read error. Because the CDR3's place on the DNA is in doubt, the DNA is left out and the CDR3 is given as listed by TCRdb. The chain uses TRBV4-1 and TRBJ2-1; TRBD2 was called by the table and not checked on the DNA. The CDR3 is made up of 16 amino acids, end residues included. Germline lookup yields CDR1 MGHRA and CDR2 YSYEKL. The CDR3 here is CASSPGPSDGYNEQLL.

There are many counts of this clonotype. The rearrangement uses TRBV4-1 and TRBJ2-7; 12 bases map to TRBD2. V was clipped by 3 bases and J by 5 bases; unmatched bases: 11. In germline, CDR1 is MGHRA, CDR2 YSYEKL. CDR3 length: 17 residues. The CDR3 protein is CASSHGTGTSGSNEQYF. CDR3 sequence (DNA): TGCGCCAGCAGCCATGGGACCGGGACTAGCGGGTCCAACGAGCAGTACTTC.

In its sample, this clonotype was seen many times. The CDR3: CASGLELAGTGGEKLFF. The CDR3 DNA is TGTGCCAGCGGTCTAGAACTTGCTGGCACTGGGGGTGAAAAACTGTTTTTT. This chain links TRBV28 with TRBJ1-4; TRBD1 might be the D (5 bases). Trimming pared 8 bases from V and 7 bases from J, leaving 26 bases between. This CDR3 has 17 residues. Germline assignment: CDR1 MDHEN and CDR2 SYDVKM. Drawing the rest from reference TRBV28 and TRBJ1-4, the complete variable domain is DVKVTQSSRYLVKRTGEKVFLECVQDMDHENMFWYRQDPGLGLRLIYFSYDVKMKEKGDIPEGYSVSREKKERFSLILESASTNQTSMYLCASGLELAGTGGEKLFFGSGTQLSVL.

This clonotype was seen only a few times. CDR3 sequence reads: CATTKGLSSYNEQFF. The DNA for the CDR3 is TGTGCCACCACGAAGGGTCTAAGCTCCTACAATGAGCAGTTCTTC. The gene calls are TRBV28 and TRBJ2-1; D not resolved. The CDR3 extends over 15 amino acids. Germline loops: CDR1 MDHEN, CDR2 SYDVKM. V lost 10 bases, J lost 0 bases, and 16 bases lay in between.

Concerning this clonotype itself: Relative to the germline gene, one junction end is altered; a read error may explain this. V is TRBV28 and J is TRBJ1-6; D is unclear. CDR3 length equals 15 residues. Germline values: CDR1 MDHEN, CDR2 SYDVKM. The CDR3 region has the DNA TGTGCCAGCGCCCCTTCGGGCATTGGGAATTCACTCCTCCACTTT. Amino acid sequence: CASAPSGIGNSLLHF.

This clonotype was seen a handful of times. This sequence joins TRBV19 and TRBJ2-1; TRBD1 matches at 9 bases. Germline CDR1 is LNHDA and CDR2 is SQIVND (reference sequence). The CDR3 extends over 15 amino acids. The ends lost 5 bases at V and 5 bases at J; junction bases unmatched: 7. As DNA, the CDR3 is TGTGCCAGTAGTTTTCCGGGACAGGGCAACAATGAGCAGTTCTTC. Its translation: CASSFPGQGNNEQFF.

This sequence joins TRBV11-2 and TRBJ1-1; a weak D match, TRBD1 (5 bases). The CDR3 is made up of 14 amino acids. From germline, CDR1 is SGHAT and CDR2 FQNNGV. Deletions cut 3 bases from V and 4 bases from J, with 12 bases between. CDR3 loop: CASSFLGTLTEAFF. The CDR3 DNA reads as TGTGCCAGCAGCTTTCTCGGGACTCTCACTGAAGCTTTCTTT.

This clonotype was seen many times. This chain uses TRBV6-2 or TRBV6-3 with TRBJ2-2, with D tentatively TRBD1 (6 bases). V was trimmed by 2 bases and J by 1 base, leaving 17 bases between them. The CDR3 spans 18 residues. Germline V gives CDR1 MNHEY, CDR2 SVGEGT. CDR3 nucleotides: TGTGCCAGCAGTTACGAGTTAGGCAGGGGCCTGAACACCGGGGAGCTGTTTTTT. It yields the protein CASSYELGRGLNTGELFF.

A note on this clonotype: A much larger clone lies one base from this, so it may be a read error. This sequence joins TRBV10-3 and TRBJ2-5; 9 positions agree with TRBD1. This CDR3 spans 15 amino acids. In germline, CDR1 is ENHRY, CDR2 SYGVKD. V gave up 10 bases and J gave up 5 bases; unmatched junction bases: 14. CDR3 sequence reads: CATKERTGDWETQYF. The CDR3 DNA reads TGTGCCACGAAAGAGAGGACAGGGGATTGGGAGACCCAGTACTTC.

This clonotype was observed a handful of times. V is TRBV7-2 and J is TRBJ1-1; D not certain. This CDR3 is built from 12 residues. V lost 2 bases to trimming and J lost 5 bases, with 6 bases between them. Germline values: CDR1 SGHTA, CDR2 FQGNSA. The CDR3 loop is CASSLQETEAFF. The DNA for the CDR3 is TGTGCCAGCAGCTTACAGGAAACTGAAGCTTTCTTT.

This clonotype was observed a few times. The chain employs TRBV6-1 and TRBJ2-3; possible D gene TRBD2, 6 bases. The CDR3 length is 17 residues. Trimming stripped 0 bases from V and 1 base from J, with 14 bases between. The germline V gene encodes CDR1 MNHNS and CDR2 SASEGT. The chain's CDR3 is CASSEAALTGGTDTQYF. CDR3 sequence (DNA): TGTGCCAGCAGTGAAGCGGCCCTAACGGGGGGCACAGATACGCAGTATTTT.

This clonotype was detected ten times or more. The chain joins TRBV19 to TRBJ2-7; 8 bases agree with TRBD1. With 6 bases clipped from V and 2 bases from J, the junction kept 6 bases outside the gene matches. The CDR3 extends over 14 amino acids. Germline values: CDR1 LNHDA, CDR2 SQIVND (reference sequence). Written as DNA, the CDR3 is TGTGCCAGTAGCGCCGGGACAGGTACCTACGAGCAGTACTTC. Translating gives CASSAGTGTYEQYF.

The rearrangement links TRBV12-3 or TRBV12-4 to TRBJ2-1, with 8 bases lining up with TRBD1. J lost 5 bases, V lost 6 bases, and 3 bases had no gene match. The CDR3 runs 13 residues. CDR3 sequence: CASRDRAHNEQFF. The CDR3 coding sequence is TGTGCCAGCAGGGACAGGGCCCACAATGAGCAGTTCTTC.